What follows describes a single T cell receptor (beta chain). As originally analysed: Reference gene primer amplification gave nucleated cell count estimates. This table comes from immunoSEQ multiplex PCR, and its TCRdb copy is limited to in-frame clones, with some not included. D and trimming come from the DNA, and the V and J calls and clone size come from that table. The table lists roughly 150,000 clones, roughly four fifths of them singletons. These data belong to a study of blood T cell repertoires in COVID-19. The V gene's germline CDR1 is SGHTA and CDR2 FQGNSA. CDR3 length equals 15 residues. The V end lost 1 base, the J end lost 1 base, and 10 bases lay between the germline ends.

The specimen was peripheral blood. The source of this sequence is a human donor with acute or convalescent COVID-19. The donor label of this sample is uncertain. The V gene is TRBV7-2, the J gene TRBJ1-1; D perhaps matches TRBD1 (5 bases). The CDR3 DNA reads as TGTGCCAGCAGCTTAGGCGGGGGTTCGAACACTGAAGCTTTCTTT. Its translation is CASSLGGGSNTEAFF. Using reference TRBV7-2 and TRBJ1-1 for the parts outside the CDR3, the full variable domain is GAGVSQSPSNKVTEKGKDVELRCDPISGHTALYWYRQSLGQGLEFLIYFQGNSAPDKSGLPSDRFSAERTGGSVSTLTIQRTQQEDSAVYLCASSLGGGSNTEAFFGQGTRLTVV.